Listed here are 14 T cell receptor beta chains from one sample, sequenced in a study of cytotoxic CD8 clonotypes in ibrutinib-treated CLL. Assay used: immunoSEQ multiplex PCR; TCRdb lists only in-frame clones, some missing. In the table there are fewer than 55,000 clones, more than 55% of which are singletons. The starting material was PBMCs, obtained after 24 months of ibrutinib treatment. These TCRs come from a human donor with chronic lymphocytic leukemia.

The chain carries TRBV27 and TRBJ2-6; D perhaps matches TRBD2 (6 bases). Deletions cut 5 bases from V and 2 bases from J, with 16 bases between. This CDR3 is built from 17 residues. Germline V gene sequence: CDR1 MNHEY, CDR2 SMNVEV (reference sequence). The CDR3 bases are TGTGCCAGCAGTCCGACCGCCGGCGGGGCTGGGGCCAACGTCCTGACTTTC. Encoded protein: CASSPTAGGAGANVLTF.

The chain links TRBV9 to TRBJ2-3; tentatively, D is TRBD2 (6 bases). CDR3 length: 12 residues. The germline V gene encodes CDR1 SGDLS and CDR2 YYNGEE. Trimming shortened V by 0 bases and J by 10 bases, and 9 bases separated the two germline ends. The CDR3: CASSVVGGAQYF. In DNA, the CDR3 is TGTGCCAGCAGCGTAGTAGGAGGGGCGCAGTATTTT.

The chain is built from TRBV7-8 and TRBJ2-7; 7 nucleotides agree with TRBD1. With V trimmed by 5 bases and J by 3 bases, 10 bases remained unmatched. CDR1 is SGHVS, CDR2 FQNEAQ, per germline. CDR3 size: 15 residues. The CDR3 loop is CASSHPGQGVYEQYF. As DNA, the CDR3 is TGTGCCAGCAGCCACCCCGGCCAGGGGGTCTACGAGCAGTACTTC.

V is TRBV6-5 and J is TRBJ1-5; D ambiguous. This CDR3 is 13 amino acids long. The germline V gene encodes CDR1 MNHEY and CDR2 SVGAGI. V was clipped by 5 bases and J by 3 bases, with 8 bases between them. CDR3 in DNA: TGTGCCAGCAGTCCGAACCTCAATCAGCCCCAGCATTTT. Protein: CASSPNLNQPQHF.

The V and J genes are TRBV7-6 and TRBJ1-3; D unresolved. Germline CDR1 and CDR2: SGHVS and FNYEAQ. Trimming cost V 5 bases and J 0 bases, with 17 bases left between them. This CDR3 has 17 residues. CDR3 region: CASSPLQSTSSGNTIYF. The CDR3 nucleotides read TGTGCCAGCAGCCCACTCCAGTCCACTAGCTCTGGAAACACCATATATTTT.

The chain employs TRBV5-1 and TRBJ2-3, with 12 bases that match TRBD2. CDR1 and CDR2 (germline): SGHRS, YFSETQ. The CDR3 covers 18 residues. Trimming cost V 2 bases and J 1 base; bases outside gene matches: 8. This chain's CDR3 is CASSFGELAGGRTDTQYF. The DNA of the CDR3 is TGCGCCAGCAGCTTCGGGGAACTAGCGGGGGGTCGCACAGATACGCAGTATTTT.

The sample holds one count of this clone. V gene TRBV2 combines with J gene TRBJ2-5; 9 bases agree with TRBD2. The CDR3 has 15 residues. Germline values: CDR1 SNHLY, CDR2 FYNNEI. V lost 6 bases, J lost 4 bases, and 9 bases stayed unmatched. The CDR3 sequence is CASSPGGGGGETQYF. As DNA, the CDR3 is TGTGCCAGCAGCCCTGGGGGCGGGGGGGGAGAGACCCAGTACTTC.

This clone turned up a few times. The chain combines TRBV6-6 with TRBJ2-1; 9 nucleotides agree with TRBD1. There are 14 residues in the CDR3. Germline V gene lookup returns CDR1 MNHNY and CDR2 SVGAGI (reference sequence). The V and J ends lost 3 bases and 6 bases, in that order; junction bases with no gene match: 3. CDR3 amino acids: CASSYGQGINEQFF. CDR3 nucleotides: TGTGCCAGCAGTTATGGACAGGGGATCAATGAGCAGTTCTTC.

Only a few counts were recorded for this clone. The CDR3 loop reads CASSYSNSPLHF. In DNA form, the CDR3 reads TGTGCCAGCAGCTATAGCAATTCACCCCTCCACTTT. This chain uses TRBV2 with TRBJ1-6, with unresolved D. CDR3 size: 12 residues. Germline V gene sequence: CDR1 SNHLY, CDR2 FYNNEI. V lost 6 bases and J lost 7, with 7 bases in between. The complete variable domain, with remaining parts taken from reference TRBV2 and TRBJ1-6, reads EPEVTQTPSHQVTQMGQEVILRCVPISNHLYFYWYRQILGQKVEFLVSFYNNEISEKSEIFDDQFSVERPDGSNFTLKIRSTKLEDSAMYFCASSYSNSPLHFGNGTRLTVT.

The chain links TRBV11-1 to TRBJ2-1; 10 bases match TRBD2. This CDR3 is built from 17 residues. J gave up 2 bases and V 2 bases, and 6 bases lay outside the gene matches. CDR1 and CDR2 (germline): SGHAT, FQDESV (reference sequence). The CDR3 DNA reads TGTGCCAGCAGCTTATCTCTCAGCGGGGGGGCCTACAATGAGCAGTTCTTC. This sequence encodes CASSLSLSGGAYNEQFF. The entire variable domain, with the rest obtained from reference TRBV11-1 and TRBJ2-1, is as follows: EAEVAQSPRYKITEKSQAVAFWCDPISGHATLYWYRQILGQGPELLVQFQDESVVDDSQLPKDRFSAERLKGVDSTLKIQPAELGDSAMYLCASSLSLSGGAYNEQFFGPGTRLTVL.

Ten or more counts support this clone. Other DNA sequences in the sample encode the same CDR3. The chain uses TRBV5-5 and TRBJ1-5; the match to TRBD1 covers 7 bases. The V gene's germline CDR1 is SGHKS and CDR2 YYEKEE (reference sequence). The CDR3 consists of 15 residues. Trimming at V came to 4 bases and at J to 1 base, leaving 5 bases not matched to a gene. The CDR3 nucleotides are TGTGCCAGCAGCATCGGGACAGTGAGCAATCAGCCCCAGCATTTT. It translates to CASSIGTVSNQPQHF.

The chain recombines TRBV19 with TRBJ2-7; D is uncertain. The CDR3 has 15 amino acids. Trimming stripped 3 bases from V and 3 bases from J, with 15 bases between. Germline CDR1 and CDR2: LNHDA and SQIVND (reference sequence). The chain's CDR3 is CASSISGGMGYEQYF. The CDR3 nucleotides read TGTGCCAGTAGTATTTCCGGTGGGATGGGCTACGAGCAGTACTTC.

This clone was seen a single time. The chain links TRBV6-1 to TRBJ1-1; unclear D gene. Germline V lookup: CDR1 MNHNS, CDR2 SASEGT. The ends were cut back, 6 bases at V and 1 base at J, with 12 bases in the middle. This CDR3 spans 14 amino acids. The CDR3 protein is CASRARSRNTEAFF. In DNA form, the CDR3 reads TGTGCCAGCAGGGCCAGGTCAAGGAACACTGAAGCTTTCTTT.

The J gene is TRBJ2-3, the V gene TRBV9; D ambiguous. CDR1 is SGDLS and CDR2 is YYNGEE in the germline V gene. Trimming took off 4 bases at V and 2 bases at J, with 8 bases between the two ends. The CDR3 sequence is 13 residues long. Written as DNA, the CDR3 is TGTGCCAGCAGCCCCCTTAACACAGATACGCAGTATTTT. Translation: CASSPLNTDTQYF.